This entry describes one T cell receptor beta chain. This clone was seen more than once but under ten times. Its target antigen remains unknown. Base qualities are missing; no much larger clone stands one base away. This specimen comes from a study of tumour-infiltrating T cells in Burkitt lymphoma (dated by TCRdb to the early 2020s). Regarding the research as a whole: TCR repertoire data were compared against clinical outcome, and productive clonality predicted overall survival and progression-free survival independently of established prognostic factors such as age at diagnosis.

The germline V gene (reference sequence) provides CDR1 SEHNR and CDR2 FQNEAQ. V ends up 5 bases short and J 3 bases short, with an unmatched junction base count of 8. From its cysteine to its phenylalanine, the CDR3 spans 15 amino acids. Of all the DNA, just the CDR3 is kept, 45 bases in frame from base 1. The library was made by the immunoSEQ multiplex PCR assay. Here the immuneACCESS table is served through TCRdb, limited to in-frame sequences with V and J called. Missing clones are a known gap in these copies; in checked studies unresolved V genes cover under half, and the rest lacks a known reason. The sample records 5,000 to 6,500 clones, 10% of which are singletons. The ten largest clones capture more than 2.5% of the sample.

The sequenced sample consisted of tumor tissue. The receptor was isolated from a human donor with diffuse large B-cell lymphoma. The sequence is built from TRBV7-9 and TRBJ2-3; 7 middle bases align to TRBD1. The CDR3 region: CASSRSGQLTDTQYF. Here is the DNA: TGTGCCAGCAGCCGATCGGGACAGCTTACAGATACGCAGTATTTT.